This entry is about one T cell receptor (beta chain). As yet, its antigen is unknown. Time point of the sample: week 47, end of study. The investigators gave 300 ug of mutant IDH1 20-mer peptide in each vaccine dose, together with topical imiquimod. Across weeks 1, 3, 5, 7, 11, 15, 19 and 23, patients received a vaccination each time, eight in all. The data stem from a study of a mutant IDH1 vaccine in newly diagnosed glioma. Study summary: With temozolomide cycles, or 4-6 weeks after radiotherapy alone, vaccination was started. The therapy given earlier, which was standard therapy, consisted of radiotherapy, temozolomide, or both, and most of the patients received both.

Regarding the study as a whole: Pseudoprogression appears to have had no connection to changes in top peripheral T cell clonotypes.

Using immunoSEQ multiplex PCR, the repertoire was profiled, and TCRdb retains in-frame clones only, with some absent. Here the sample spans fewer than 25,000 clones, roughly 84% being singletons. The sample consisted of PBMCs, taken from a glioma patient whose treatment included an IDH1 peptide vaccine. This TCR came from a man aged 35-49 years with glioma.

The CDR3 DNA sequence: TGTGCCAGCATGGGGGATTCCTACGAGCAGTACTTC. Translating it yields CASMGDSYEQYF. This rearrangement joins TRBV2 to TRBJ2-7; TRBD1 or TRBD2 may be the D gene (5 bases each). From germline, CDR1 is SNHLY and CDR2 FYNNEI. CDR3 length equals 12 residues. Deletions cut 7 bases from V and 1 base from J, with 8 bases between.